Here is one TCR beta chain with its context. Its antigen is unknown. Within one base of it there is no much larger clone, and no base qualities were kept. This sample was taken from a study of blood T cell repertoires in COVID-19 (dated by TCRdb to 2020 to 2021). About the investigation overall: Collaborator samples came from the United States, Italy and Spain and covered acute and convalescent phases of COVID-19. The prospective study material was composed of cDNA or gDNA derived from T cells, B-cell-depleted T cells, or PBMCs. Subjects who had been exposed to COVID-19, were actively infected with it, or had recovered from it provided the deeply sampled blood TCRbeta repertoires that made up the dataset. A de-identified subject ID, COVID-19 status, age in years and sex were almost always included in the sample metadata. Samples were obtained from the ongoing ImmuneRACE study (first 160 participants) and from 1,200 or so subjects provided by 6 global collaborators. Where available, HLA class I and class II types were taken from metadata supplied by the sample provider and were not determined by assay-based typing. The repertoires were released in a freely available public database intended as a resource for research on the immune response to SARS-CoV-2.

The immunoSEQ Assay, a bias-controlled multiplex PCR, was used to amplify TCRbeta CDR3 regions from genomic DNA. The authors' analysis ran thus. The number of nucleated cells in each sample was estimated by amplification of reference gene primers within the assay. To quantify the absolute abundance of each unique TCRbeta CDR3 rearrangement, sequence reads were collapsed and filtered. For each sample, productive Simpson clonality was calculated as the square root of Simpson's diversity index over productive rearrangements. TCRdb obtained this table from immuneACCESS and retained in-frame rearrangements with V and J assigned. These tables miss some clones; where compared with another copy, unresolved V genes account for less than half of the shortfall, and the remainder is unexplained. V, J and clone size reflect that table, while D and trimming were determined from the DNA. The sample table records roughly 290,000 clones; about nine tenths of these occur just once. In total, the top ten clones hold approximately 1.5% of the sample.

Overall study results and their limits: Clinical and demographic metadata were provided uncurated, with the amount varying by source and participant.

Measured from the cysteine to the phenylalanine, the CDR3 is 16 residues long. Only CDR3 DNA is held: 48 bases, read in frame from base 1. Trimming removed 5 bases from V and 1 base from J; the gene matches leave 9 bases unexplained. CDR1 and CDR2 are drawn from the germline V gene: SGHRS, YFSETQ. Participants in the prospective study were aged roughly 18 to 100 years, lived in about two dozen United States geographic areas, and enrolled through a virtual design. In the prospective study, participants were assigned to cohorts based on the clinical history participants reported in a screening survey and a study questionnaire. Recovered participants in ImmuneRACE Cohort 3 were defined as having two consecutive negative NP/OP PCR tests, clearance from a healthcare professional, or resolution of symptoms. In the prospective study, mobile phlebotomists collected whole blood, serum and a nasopharyngeal or oropharyngeal swab from each participant. Over an approximately two-month period, participants in the prospective study had the option of providing additional blood draws and questionnaires. Before DNA extraction, prospective study blood samples were shipped either frozen or at room temperature.

Recombination connected TRBV5-1 to TRBJ1-1, and 9 junctional nucleotides match TRBD1. This receptor was obtained from a woman between 40 and 50 years old who had recovered from COVID-19. The specimen was PBMCs or T cells enriched from blood (not recorded which). CDR3 protein: CASSANRGPPNTEAFF. The sequence in DNA is TGCGCCAGCAGTGCGAACAGGGGGCCCCCGAACACTGAAGCTTTCTTT. Joined to the reference TRBV5-1 and TRBJ1-1 proteins, this CDR3 gives the full variable domain: KAGVTQTPRYLIKTRGQQVTLSCSPISGHRSVSWYQQTPGQGLQFLFEYFSETQRNKGNFPGRFSGRQFSNSRSEMNVSTLELGDSALYLCASSANRGPPNTEAFFGQGTRLTVV.